The next 30 T cell receptor beta chains were all read from a single sample in a study of blood T cell repertoires in COVID-19. Only in-frame clones appear in the TCRdb table, and some are missing; sequencing was by immunoSEQ multiplex PCR. The table includes 200,000 to 250,000 clones, 65% to 90% detected once. Sequencing used peripheral blood. The receptors were sampled from an elderly man with acute or convalescent COVID-19.

The V call is TRBV10-3, the J call TRBJ1-1; a weak D match, TRBD1 (5 bases). This CDR3 is 12 amino acids long. Trimming cost V 2 bases and J 11 bases, with 12 bases left between them. The germline gives CDR1 ENHRY, CDR2 SYGVKD. The CDR3 DNA is TGTGCCATCAGTGAGCCTGCAGGGTCTGCTTTCTTT. This gives the protein CAISEPAGSAFF.

This chain joins TRBV9 and TRBJ2-2, with D unresolved. The germline V gene encodes CDR1 SGDLS and CDR2 YYNGEE. The CDR3 loop spans 15 amino acids. Trimming took off 1 base at V and 7 bases at J, with 14 bases between the two ends. CDR3 amino acids: CASSVSQAYIGELFF. CDR3 bases: TGTGCCAGCAGCGTATCCCAGGCCTACATCGGGGAGCTGTTTTTT.

The chain couples TRBV11-3 to TRBJ2-2; unclear D gene. Trimming stripped 4 bases from V and 6 bases from J, with 9 bases between. The CDR3 is made up of 13 amino acids. In germline, CDR1 is SGHNT, CDR2 YENEEA. The CDR3 DNA reads TGTGCCAGCAGCTCGACGACACCCGGGGAGCTGTTTTTT. This translates into CASSSTTPGELFF. The full variable domain, with the rest looked up from reference TRBV11-3 and TRBJ2-2, is EAGVVQSPRYKIIEKKQPVAFWCNPISGHNTLYWYLQNLGQGPELLIRYENEEAVDDSQLPKDRFSAERLKGVDSTLKIQPAELGDSAVYLCASSSTTPGELFFGEGSRLTVL.

V is TRBV10-3 and J is TRBJ2-1, with 7 bases matching TRBD2. J gave up 9 bases and V 7 bases, and 21 bases lay outside the gene matches. The CDR3 extends over 17 amino acids. Germline lookup yields CDR1 ENHRY and CDR2 SYGVKD. The CDR3 DNA is TGTGCCATCATCCTGGGGGGGACTACTTTTCGTAACGGTGAGCAGTTCTTC. This sequence encodes CAIILGGTTFRNGEQFF.

This rearrangement joins TRBV19 to TRBJ2-1, with 12 bases matching TRBD2. CDR3 length equals 15 residues. Germline V gene data show CDR1 as LNHDA and CDR2 as SQIVND (reference sequence). The V gene end was trimmed by 5 bases and the J gene end by 9 bases; junction bases not matched to a gene: 8. CDR3: CASSPSGRAHGEQFF. The CDR3 bases are TGTGCCAGTAGTCCTAGCGGGAGGGCCCATGGTGAGCAGTTCTTC.

This clone came up once. V gene TRBV2 combines with J gene TRBJ2-2; possibly TRBD2 for D (6 bases). The ends were cut back, 6 bases at V and 0 bases at J, with 8 bases in the middle. Germline V gives CDR1 SNHLY, CDR2 FYNNEI. This CDR3 has 14 amino acids. The CDR3 coding sequence is TGTGCCAGCAGGCGGGAATCGAACACCGGGGAGCTGTTTTTT. Its protein is CASRRESNTGELFF.

The V call is TRBV28, the J call TRBJ2-1; TRBD2 might be the D (5 bases). Germline loops: CDR1 MDHEN, CDR2 SYDVKM. The CDR3 is made up of 14 amino acids. The ends were cut back, 3 bases at V and 8 bases at J, with 14 bases in the middle. The CDR3 nucleotides read TGTGCCAGCAGTTTTGAAGAGGGTCGGGATGAGCAGTTCTTC. It encodes CASSFEEGRDEQFF.

This chain uses TRBV27 with TRBJ2-7; a weak D match, TRBD2 (6 bases). Trimming removed 8 bases at V and 0 bases at J, with 26 bases between. This CDR3 comprises 18 residues. From germline, CDR1 is MNHEY and CDR2 SMNVEV (reference sequence). The CDR3 sequence: CASQIRSAGTGGSYEQYF. The DNA of the CDR3 is TGTGCCAGCCAAATCAGGTCAGCCGGGACTGGTGGCTCCTACGAGCAGTACTTC.

This chain uses TRBV5-1 with TRBJ1-5, with D unclear. Trimming took 0 bases from V and 0 from J, leaving 7 bases between them. Germline values: CDR1 SGHRS, CDR2 YFSETQ. This CDR3 region has 15 residues. In DNA form, the CDR3 reads TGCGCCAGCAGCTTGGCCGGGAATAGCAATCAGCCCCAGCATTTT. Translation: CASSLAGNSNQPQHF.

The genes are TRBV6-6 and TRBJ1-6; 7 bases match TRBD1. The ends lost 5 bases at V and 10 bases at J; junction bases unmatched: 11. The germline V gene encodes CDR1 MNHNY and CDR2 SVGAGI (reference sequence). The CDR3 runs to 15 residues. The CDR3 region has the DNA TGTGCCAGCAGTCCAAAAACAGGGGCAGGGTCACCCCTCCACTTT. Encoded protein: CASSPKTGAGSPLHF.

This clone was counted once. The gene calls are TRBV5-4 and TRBJ2-2; 8 nucleotides align to TRBD1. From germline, CDR1 is SGHNT and CDR2 YYREEE (reference sequence). J lost 3 bases, V lost 5 bases, and 6 bases had no gene match. The CDR3 is 15 amino acids. For the CDR3, the DNA is TGTGCCAGCAGTCCCCGGGGACAGGACACCGGGGAGCTGTTTTTT. Translation: CASSPRGQDTGELFF.

This clone was recorded only once. The gene calls are TRBV27 and TRBJ1-5; 9 positions agree with TRBD1. Trimming took 6 bases from V and 4 from J; bases not matched to a gene: 7. The CDR3 spans 15 residues. Germline CDR1 MNHEY, CDR2 SMNVEV (reference sequence). CDR3 residues: CASRGTGRGNQPQHF. DNA for the CDR3: TGTGCCAGCAGGGGGACAGGGAGGGGAAATCAGCCCCAGCATTTT.

The gene calls are TRBV3-1 (or the pseudogene TRBV3-2) and TRBJ2-2; D gene uncertain. V shed 1 base and J shed 7 bases, with 4 bases lying between them. Germline V gene sequence: CDR1 LGHDT, CDR2 YNNKEL (reference sequence). The CDR3 extends over 12 amino acids. The CDR3 DNA sequence: TGTGCCAGCAGCCAAGTCATCGGGGAGCTGTTTTTT. Amino acids: CASSQVIGELFF.

The V and J genes are TRBV5-1 and TRBJ1-4; no clear D gene. The CDR3 totals 15 residues. Germline assignment: CDR1 SGHRS and CDR2 YFSETQ. V lost 4 bases to trimming and J lost 0 bases, with 10 bases between them. The CDR3 DNA is TGCGCCAGCAGCCCGATAACTGCAACTAATGAAAAACTGTTTTTT. This sequence encodes CASSPITATNEKLFF.

This clone was seen only once. The chain joins TRBV6-5 to TRBJ1-1; no definite D call. The CDR3 has 13 residues. V lost 8 bases to trimming and J lost 1 base, with 11 bases between them. CDR1 MNHEY and CDR2 SVGAGI come from the germline V gene. CDR3: CASLERGNTEAFF. CDR3 coding DNA: TGTGCCAGCCTGGAACGGGGGAACACTGAAGCTTTCTTT.

The gene calls are TRBV9 and TRBJ1-2, with a tentative D call TRBD1 (6 bases). The V gene's germline CDR1 is SGDLS and CDR2 YYNGEE. The V end was cut by 6 bases, the J end by 4 bases, with 13 bases between. CDR3 size: 13 residues. CDR3 sequence (DNA): TGTGCCAGCACTCGGGACATCGGCTATGGCTACACCTTC. It specifies CASTRDIGYGYTF.

This chain links TRBV3-1 (or the pseudogene TRBV3-2) with TRBJ2-7; TRBD1 is a possible D gene (6 bases). The V end lost 1 base, the J end lost 0 bases, and 10 bases lay between the germline ends. The germline V gene has CDR1 LGHDT and CDR2 YNNKEL (reference sequence). This CDR3 has 15 amino acids. DNA of the CDR3: TGTGCCAGCAGCCAAGGACAGGTCCTCTCCTACGAGCAGTACTTC. This codes for CASSQGQVLSYEQYF.

The chain carries TRBV19 and TRBJ1-2; D remains unclear. V dropped 5 bases and J dropped 2 bases, with 24 bases sitting between them. The germline V gene encodes CDR1 LNHDA and CDR2 SQIVND (reference sequence). The CDR3 is made up of 18 amino acids. CDR3 bases: TGTGCCAGTAGTGACGGAGGCAGAGGGATGACCTCGAACTATGGCTACACCTTC. Protein: CASSDGGRGMTSNYGYTF. Together with reference TRBV19 and TRBJ1-2, the CDR3 gives the full variable domain: DGGITQSPKYLFRKEGQNVTLSCEQNLNHDAMYWYRQDPGQGLRLIYYSQIVNDFQKGDIAEGYSVSREKKESFPLTVTSAQKNPTAFYLCASSDGGRGMTSNYGYTFGSGTRLTVV.

CDR3 amino acids: CTSPEKTSGIIYEQYV. CDR3 DNA: TGCACCAGCCCGGAAAAGACTAGCGGGATTATCTACGAGCAGTACGTC. The chain has TRBV1 and TRBJ2-7; the tabulated D call, TRBD2, remains unverified against the DNA. TRBV1 counts as a pseudogene. This CDR3 has 16 residues.

The V and J genes are TRBV3-1 (or the pseudogene TRBV3-2) and TRBJ2-3; TRBD2 agrees at 9 bases. After removal of 5 bases from V and 1 base from J, the junction contained 4 bases not matched to a gene. Looked up from germline, CDR1 is LGHDT and CDR2 is YNNKEL (reference sequence). This CDR3 has 15 residues. The DNA for the CDR3 is TGTGCCAGCAGCTTCCCTAGCGGGGGCACAGATACGCAGTATTTT. It encodes CASSFPSGGTDTQYF.

Here the CDR3 DNA reads TGTGCCAGCAGCTTCGGCGGCAGACCCGAGACCCAGTACTTC. Its protein product is CASSFGGRPETQYF. The chain is built from TRBV11-3 and TRBJ2-5; no clear D. The V and J ends lost 3 bases and 5 bases respectively, with 13 bases between them. From germline, CDR1 is SGHNT and CDR2 YENEEA. The CDR3 extends over 14 amino acids.

V usage is TRBV7-6 and J usage is TRBJ2-1; no clear D gene. CDR3 length: 13 amino acids. V lost 6 bases, J lost 2 bases, and 8 bases lay in between. CDR1 and CDR2 (germline): SGHVS, FNYEAQ. The CDR3 sequence is CASSQQTYNEQFF. In DNA, the CDR3 is TGTGCCAGCAGTCAACAAACCTACAATGAGCAGTTCTTC.

The V call is TRBV19, the J call TRBJ2-1, with 11 bases lining up with TRBD2. V shed 7 bases, J shed 2 bases, and the junction held 7 bases outside the gene matches. Germline lookup yields CDR1 LNHDA and CDR2 SQIVND (reference sequence). The CDR3 contains 16 residues. CDR3 nucleotide sequence: TGTGCCAGTACCCCGGGTAGCGGGAGGGCCTACAATGAGCAGTTCTTC. It translates to CASTPGSGRAYNEQFF.

The rearrangement uses TRBV4-3 and TRBJ1-6, with TRBD1 as a possible D gene (5 bases). The germline gives CDR1 LGHNA, CDR2 YSLEER. Trimming removed 0 bases at V and 9 bases at J, with 12 bases between. This CDR3 has 15 residues. The CDR3 DNA is TGCGCCAGCAGCCAAGACGCCTCCCAGGGTTCACCCCTCCACTTT. Residues: CASSQDASQGSPLHF.

The chain couples TRBV7-9 to TRBJ2-3; 12 bases line up with TRBD2. Germline V gives CDR1 SEHNR, CDR2 FQNEAQ (reference sequence). The length of the CDR3 is 19 residues. J gave up 2 bases and V 7 bases, and 16 bases lay outside the gene matches. CDR3 nucleotides: TGTGCCAGCAAGCCGGGCTCTAGCGGGAGGGCCCCCTACACAGATACGCAGTATTTT. Amino acid sequence: CASKPGSSGRAPYTDTQYF.

A word on this clone: Distinct nucleotide sequences in the sample also encode this CDR3. J is TRBJ2-1 and V is TRBV19, with 13 bases identical to TRBD2. Germline values: CDR1 LNHDA, CDR2 SQIVND (reference sequence). The length of the CDR3 is 16 residues. V was pared by 1 base and J by 4 bases, with 1 base of the junction left unmatched. CDR3 amino acids: CASSIGTSGSYNEQFF. CDR3 bases: TGTGCCAGTAGTATAGGGACTAGCGGGAGTTACAATGAGCAGTTCTTC.

The chain is built from TRBV28 and TRBJ1-2, with D possibly being TRBD1 (5 bases). Germline V gene data show CDR1 as MDHEN and CDR2 as SYDVKM. Trimming cost V 2 bases and J 1 base, with 5 bases left between them. The CDR3 sequence is 13 residues long. The DNA for the CDR3 is TGTGCCAGCAGTTTAAGGGGTAACTATGGCTACACCTTC. This translates into CASSLRGNYGYTF.

The genes are TRBV21-1 and TRBJ2-6; the tabulated D call, TRBD1, remains unverified against the DNA. TRBV21-1 is a known pseudogene. CDR3 length: 18 amino acids. The CDR3 sequence: CASSKGTTNISGANVLTF. The DNA of the CDR3 is TGTGCCAGCAGCAAAGGGACAACAAATATCTCTGGGGCCAACGTCCTGACTTTC.

The chain joins TRBV19 to TRBJ2-2; TRBD1 agrees at 10 bases. The germline V gene encodes CDR1 LNHDA and CDR2 SQIVND (reference sequence). The V segment lost 4 bases and the J segment 7 bases; nucleotides outside the gene matches: 6. This CDR3 region has 15 residues. The CDR3 DNA is TGTGCCAGTAGTAGAAAGACAGGGGGCGACGGGGAGCTGTTTTTT. Translated, it gives CASSRKTGGDGELFF.

This clone was seen once. The J gene is TRBJ1-3, the V gene TRBV7-2; TRBD1 agrees at 8 bases. The germline V gene encodes CDR1 SGHTA and CDR2 FQGNSA. Germline trimming cut 3 bases from V and 4 bases from J; bases unmatched to any gene: 8. This CDR3 region has 16 residues. DNA of the CDR3: TGTGCCAGCAGCTTTATGCAGGGGGCGCTGGGAAACACCATATATTTT. Residues: CASSFMQGALGNTIYF.